One sample yielded the 27 T cell receptor beta chains listed below, sequenced in a study of cytomegalovirus exposure and HLA in healthy donors (dated by TCRdb to 2015 to 2018). Library generation was performed with the immunoSEQ multiplex PCR assay. A mixture of 60 forward primers for TCR Vbeta segments and 13 reverse primers for TCR Jbeta segments was used in the multiplex PCR. In its TCRdb copy, this immuneACCESS table keeps in-frame sequences only and misses some clones. Where compared with another copy, unresolved V genes explain less than half of these, and the others have no known cause. This sample comprises approximately 290,000 clones, 75% to 90% of them detected only once. The ten largest account for about 0.28% of the sample. The material sequenced was PBMCs. Receptor source: a girl aged 2 to 10 in good health and CMV-seronegative.

This clone was seen a handful of times. This CDR3 reads CASSLSSSANNEQFF. The CDR3 DNA reads TGTGCCAGCAGTTTATCGTCTAGCGCCAACAATGAGCAGTTCTTC. The V call is TRBV27, the J call TRBJ2-1; possible D gene TRBD2, 6 bases. The CDR3 spans 15 residues. The V end was cut by 0 bases, the J end by 5 bases, with 11 bases between. Germline assignment: CDR1 MNHEY and CDR2 SMNVEV (reference sequence).

The CDR3 region has the DNA TGCGCCAGCATTTGGCAGGGGTGGGAGATTGAAGCTTTCTTT. This sequence encodes CASIWQGWEIEAFF. The rearrangement links TRBV23-1 to TRBJ1-1, with D perhaps TRBD1 (6 bases). TRBV23-1 qualifies as an ORF whose function is uncertain. The CDR3 consists of 14 residues. V lost 7 bases to trimming and J lost 7 bases, with 19 bases between them.

The gene calls are TRBV2 and TRBJ2-7; D not certain. This CDR3 is built from 15 residues. Deletions cut 3 bases from V and 0 bases from J, with 12 bases between. The germline V gene encodes CDR1 SNHLY and CDR2 FYNNEI. The CDR3 loop is CASSDPWSSSYEQYF. The CDR3 DNA follows: TGTGCCAGCAGTGATCCGTGGAGTAGCTCCTACGAGCAGTACTTC.

The table lists this clone with a count of one. The V and J genes are TRBV11-1 and TRBJ1-5; 7 positions agree with TRBD1. There are 14 residues in the CDR3. V lost 5 bases, J lost 5 bases, and 6 bases stayed unmatched. Looked up from germline, CDR1 is SGHAT and CDR2 is FQDESV (reference sequence). In DNA, the CDR3 is TGTGCCAGCAGCCCGGGACAGACAGATCAGCCCCAGCATTTT. This encodes CASSPGQTDQPQHF.

The J gene is TRBJ2-3, the V gene TRBV21-1; TRBD2 reflects the table's D call only, with no check against the DNA. TRBV21-1 is termed a pseudogene. CDR3 size: 13 residues. CDR3 residues: CASSKGPRDTQYF. In DNA form, the CDR3 reads TGTGCCAGCAGCAAAGGGCCGAGGGATACGCAGTATTTT.

The V gene is TRBV5-4, the J gene TRBJ2-1; D is perhaps TRBD1 (5 bases). V was cut by 2 bases and J by 1 base, with 10 bases left in between. This CDR3 comprises 15 residues. Germline V CDR1 and CDR2: SGHNT, YYREEE (reference sequence). The CDR3 DNA reads TGTGCCAGCAGCTTTGGTACAGGTTCCTACAATGAGCAGTTCTTC. It specifies CASSFGTGSYNEQFF. Looking up the rest from reference TRBV5-4 and TRBJ2-1 gives the full variable domain: ETGVTQSPTHLIKTRGQQVTLRCSSQSGHNTVSWYQQALGQGPQFIFQYYREEENGRGNFPPRFSGLQFPNYSSELNVNALELDDSALYLCASSFGTGSYNEQFFGPGTRLTVL.

The rearrangement joins TRBV4-2 to TRBJ2-5, with a weak D call TRBD2 (6 bases). This CDR3 has 15 amino acids. The V end was cut by 3 bases, the J end by 2 bases, with 13 bases between. Germline V gene sequence: CDR1 LGHNA, CDR2 YNFKEQ. CDR3 coding DNA: TGTGCCAGCAGCCAGGACGGGGGACCTCAAGAGACCCAGTACTTC. Protein product: CASSQDGGPQETQYF.

The chain couples TRBV10-3 to TRBJ2-7, with D perhaps matching TRBD2 (6 bases). The length of the CDR3 is 16 residues. Trimming took off 6 bases at V and 0 bases at J, with 18 bases between the two ends. Germline V CDR1 and CDR2: ENHRY, SYGVKD. CDR3 sequence (DNA): TGTGCCATCAGAAGAGGAGGGGACCCAAGCTCCTACGAGCAGTACTTC. Its translation: CAIRRGGDPSSYEQYF.

This clone was recorded a few times. The chain links TRBV30 to TRBJ1-3; D not certain. V was trimmed by 4 bases and J by 0 bases, leaving 7 bases between them. CDR3 length: 13 amino acids. Germline V CDR1 and CDR2: GTSNPN, SVGIG (reference sequence). The CDR3 bases are TGTGCCTGGACTTTAAACTCTGGAAACACCATATATTTT. This translates into CAWTLNSGNTIYF.

This clone is a singleton in its sample. The chain recombines TRBV29-1 with TRBJ2-7; D is perhaps TRBD1 (5 bases). Trimming took off 7 bases at V and 7 bases at J, with 14 bases between the two ends. Germline loops: CDR1 SQVTM, CDR2 ANQGSEA. CDR3 length: 11 amino acids. The CDR3 sequence: CSAEGAGEQYF. The CDR3 bases are TGCAGCGCGGAAGGGGCTGGGGAGCAGTACTTC.

In this sample, this clone turned up once. At one boundary the junction diverges from the germline segment, which might be a read error. The V and J genes are TRBV4-1 and TRBJ1-3; D ambiguous. The CDR3 totals 19 residues. CDR1 MGHRA and CDR2 YSYEKL come from the germline V gene. The CDR3 DNA reads TGCGCCAGCAGCCAACCACCTCCTTTTGGGCCCTCTGCTGGGAACACCATATATTTT. This gives the protein CASSQPPPFGPSAGNTIYF.

V usage is TRBV2 and J usage is TRBJ2-7, with 8 positions matching TRBD1. CDR3 length equals 14 residues. Looked up from germline, CDR1 is SNHLY and CDR2 is FYNNEI. Trimming at V came to 8 bases and at J to 2 bases, leaving 8 bases not matched to a gene. The CDR3 loop reads CASRGQVLTYEQYF. DNA for the CDR3: TGTGCCAGCCGGGGACAGGTACTGACCTACGAGCAGTACTTC.

The chain recombines TRBV4-1 with TRBJ1-6; 7 bases fit TRBD1. There are 18 residues in the CDR3. The J segment lost 0 bases and the V segment lost 0 bases, leaving 5 bases of the junction unmatched. The germline gives CDR1 MGHRA, CDR2 YSYEKL. The CDR3 reads CASSQDVQGLSYNSPLHF. The DNA for the CDR3 is TGCGCCAGCAGCCAAGATGTACAGGGGCTCTCCTATAATTCACCCCTCCACTTT.

CDR3 region: CASSLLFSGRGGNEQFF. The CDR3, as DNA: TGTGCCAGCAGCCTGCTTTTTAGCGGGAGGGGGGGTAATGAGCAGTTCTTC. This chain uses TRBV2 with TRBJ2-1; 11 bases are shared with TRBD2. This CDR3 comprises 17 residues. The V gene end was trimmed by 6 bases and the J gene end by 7 bases; junction bases not matched to a gene: 14. The V gene's germline CDR1 is SNHLY and CDR2 FYNNEI.

The chain couples TRBV6-5 to TRBJ1-6; D gene unclear. Germline lookup yields CDR1 MNHEY and CDR2 SVGAGI. Trimming left V 4 bases short and J 7 bases short, with 8 bases between. The CDR3 spans 13 residues. The CDR3 reads CASSLSRNSPLHF. The CDR3 region has the DNA TGTGCCAGCAGTTTATCGAGGAATTCACCCCTCCACTTT.

The chain carries TRBV7-3 and TRBJ2-5, with D possibly being TRBD2 (6 bases). The CDR3 is 15 residues long. Trimming took off 5 bases at V and 2 bases at J, with 15 bases between the two ends. Germline V gives CDR1 SGHTA, CDR2 FQGTGA. The CDR3 spells CASSPNGGLQETQYF. CDR3 coding DNA: TGTGCCAGCAGCCCCAATGGGGGGTTGCAAGAGACCCAGTACTTC.

The genes are TRBV9 and TRBJ2-2, with a tentative D call TRBD1 (5 bases). Trimming shortened V by 2 bases and J by 7 bases, and 18 bases separated the two germline ends. This CDR3 has 16 amino acids. Germline V gene sequence: CDR1 SGDLS, CDR2 YYNGEE. CDR3 loop: CASSVSQPQGYGELFF. The CDR3 nucleotides are TGTGCCAGCAGCGTTTCTCAGCCCCAGGGATACGGGGAGCTGTTTTTT.

V is TRBV6-5 and J is TRBJ2-3, with D possibly being TRBD1 (5 bases). Germline values: CDR1 MNHEY, CDR2 SVGAGI. V was clipped by 1 base and J by 3 bases, with 8 bases between them. CDR3 size: 14 residues. CDR3 sequence reads: CASSYFQGTDTQYF. Written as DNA, the CDR3 is TGTGCCAGCAGTTACTTCCAGGGAACAGATACGCAGTATTTT.

This clone was seen once. The J gene is TRBJ2-7, the V gene TRBV7-9, with 10 bases identical to TRBD1. Germline CDR1 SEHNR, CDR2 FQNEAQ (reference sequence). The length of the CDR3 is 14 residues. After removal of 5 bases from V and 3 bases from J, the junction contained 4 bases not matched to a gene. As DNA, the CDR3 is TGTGCCAGCAGCCGCCGGGACAGGGGCTACGAGCAGTACTTC. This gives the protein CASSRRDRGYEQYF. Supplemented by reference TRBV7-9 and TRBJ2-7, the full variable domain reads DTGVSQNPRHKITKRGQNVTFRCDPISEHNRLYWYRQTLGQGPEFLTYFQNEAQLEKSRLLSDRFSAERPKGSFSTLEIQRTEQGDSAMYLCASSRRDRGYEQYFGPGTRLTVT.

J is TRBJ1-1 and V is TRBV25-1; 9 bases match TRBD1. Germline-derived CDR1 and CDR2 are MGHDK and SYGVNS. This CDR3 spans 14 amino acids. The junction had 3 bases not matched to a gene; V was cut back by 6 bases and J by 1 base. In nucleotides, the CDR3 is TGTGCCAGCAGATGGACAGGGGCGAACACTGAAGCTTTCTTT. Translated, it gives CASRWTGANTEAFF.

J is TRBJ2-2 and V is TRBV6-5; D possibly corresponds to TRBD1 (5 bases). Trimming cost V 6 bases and J 6 bases, with 14 bases left between them. The CDR3 runs to 14 residues. Germline values: CDR1 MNHEY, CDR2 SVGAGI. Here the CDR3 DNA reads TGTGCCAGCAGGCATCCCGGACATTCCGGGGAGCTGTTTTTT. Protein product: CASRHPGHSGELFF.

The gene calls are TRBV5-1 and TRBJ1-2; TRBD1 matches at 10 bases. Germline loops: CDR1 SGHRS, CDR2 YFSETQ. CDR3 length: 14 amino acids. V lost 0 bases and J lost 8; bases outside the gene matches: 4. CDR3 DNA: TGCGCCAGCAGCTTGGTGGGACAGGGGTCGGGCTACACCTTC. As protein: CASSLVGQGSGYTF.

The chain recombines TRBV28 with TRBJ2-7, with a possible D match to TRBD1 (5 bases). The germline gives CDR1 MDHEN, CDR2 SYDVKM. This CDR3 region has 11 residues. V gave up 4 bases and J gave up 7 bases, with 8 bases separating them. The CDR3 loop reads CASSYRWEQYF. CDR3 DNA sequence: TGTGCCAGCAGTTACAGGTGGGAGCAGTACTTC.

This sequence joins TRBV25-1 and TRBJ2-1, with D possibly matching TRBD2 (6 bases). Germline CDR1 reads MGHDK; CDR2 reads SYGVNS. The CDR3 consists of 14 residues. The germline V and J ends were trimmed by 8 bases and 7 bases, with 18 bases remaining between them. The CDR3 protein is CASSFLGTLNEQFF. CDR3 nucleotides: TGTGCCAGCTCCTTTCTTGGGACTCTAAATGAGCAGTTCTTC.

The CDR3 coding sequence is TGTGCCTGGGGCGACAGGGGGCGAGGTAGCAATCAGCCCCAGCATTTT. As protein: CAWGDRGRGSNQPQHF. The chain combines TRBV30 with TRBJ1-5; 10 bases fit TRBD1. Unmatched junction bases numbered 7, after V lost 5 bases and J lost 0 bases. Germline values: CDR1 GTSNPN, CDR2 SVGIG (reference sequence). The CDR3 is 16 residues long.

The J gene is TRBJ1-1, the V gene TRBV2; the match to TRBD1 covers 9 bases. The trim removed 3 bases at V and 0 bases at J, leaving 5 bases unmatched. Per the germline V gene, CDR1 is SNHLY and CDR2 is FYNNEI. The CDR3 has 16 amino acids. DNA of the CDR3: TGTGCCAGCAGTGATTTACAGGGGGCTTTGAACACTGAAGCTTTCTTT. Translating gives CASSDLQGALNTEAFF.

Notes on this clone: The junction departs from the called germline gene at one end, perhaps through a read error. Within the sample, other DNA sequences also encode this same CDR3. The V call is TRBV9, the J call TRBJ1-2; D is ambiguous. This CDR3 is 12 amino acids long. Germline V gives CDR1 SGDLS, CDR2 YYNGEE. The CDR3 DNA is TGCGCCAGCAGCCTGGACTACTATGGCTACACCTTC. Amino acid sequence: CASSLDYYGYTF. Using reference TRBV9 and TRBJ1-2 for the parts outside the CDR3, the full variable domain is DSGVTQTPKHLITATGQRVTLRCSPRSGDLSVYWYQQSLDQGLQFLIQYYNGEERAKGNILERFSAQQFPDLHSELNLSSLELGDSALYFCASSLDYYGYTFGSGTRLTVV.